Each of the 3 T cell receptor beta chains below was sequenced from the same sample in a study of blood T cell repertoires in COVID-19. The protocol was immunoSEQ multiplex PCR, while the TCRdb copy is restricted to in-frame clones and leaves out a portion. The sample shows about 250,000 clones, approximately 85% of them seen only once. Material for sequencing was peripheral blood. The origin of the receptors is a man aged 50 to 59 with COVID-19, enrolled during active disease.

The V call is TRBV19, the J call TRBJ1-1, with TRBD1 matching over 7 bases. The CDR3 has 16 amino acids. V lost 5 bases to trimming and J lost 5 bases; unmatched junction nucleotides: 14. Germline CDR1 is LNHDA and CDR2 is SQIVND (reference sequence). CDR3 coding DNA: TGTGCCAGTAGTTCATCCGGGACAGCCCAGGGGACTGAAGCTTTCTTT. It translates to CASSSSGTAQGTEAFF.

The DNA of the CDR3 is TGTGCCAGCAGCCCGACAGGCTCCTACGAGCAGTACTTC. It translates to CASSPTGSYEQYF. The V call is TRBV14, the J call TRBJ2-7; weak D call: TRBD1 (6 bases). CDR3 length: 13 amino acids. V lost 4 bases and J lost 0, with 7 bases in between. Germline V gives CDR1 SGHDN, CDR2 FVKESK.

The V gene is TRBV20-1, the J gene TRBJ1-2; D is uncertain. Germline CDR1 DFQATT, CDR2 SNEGSKA (reference sequence). This CDR3 is built from 10 residues. V was trimmed by 0 bases and J by 6 bases, leaving 2 bases between them. CDR3 sequence (DNA): TGCAGTGCTAGAGATAATGGCTACACCTTC. This sequence encodes CSARDNGYTF.